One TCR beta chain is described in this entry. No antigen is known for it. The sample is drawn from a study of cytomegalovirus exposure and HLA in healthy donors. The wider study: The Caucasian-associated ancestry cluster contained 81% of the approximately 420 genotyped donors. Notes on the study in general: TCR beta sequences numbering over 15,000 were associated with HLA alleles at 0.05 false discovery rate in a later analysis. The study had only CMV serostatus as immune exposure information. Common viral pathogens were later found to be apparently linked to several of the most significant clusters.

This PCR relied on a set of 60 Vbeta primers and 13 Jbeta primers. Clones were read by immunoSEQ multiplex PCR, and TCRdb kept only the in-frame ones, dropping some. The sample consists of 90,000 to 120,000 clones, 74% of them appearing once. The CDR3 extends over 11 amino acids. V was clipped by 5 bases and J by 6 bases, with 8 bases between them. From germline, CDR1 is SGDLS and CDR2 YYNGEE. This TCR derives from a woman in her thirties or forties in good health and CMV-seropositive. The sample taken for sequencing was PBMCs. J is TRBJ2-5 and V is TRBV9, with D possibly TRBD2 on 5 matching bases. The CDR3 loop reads CASREAKTQYF. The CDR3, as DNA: TGTGCCAGCAGGGAGGCTAAGACCCAGTACTTC.